The 20 T cell receptor beta chains below come from one sample, sequenced in a study of CD8 T cells in Susac syndrome. Reverse transcription of 0.5 to 1 ug RNA used random hexamers. In TCRdb, the immunoSEQ multiplex PCR reads were re-called with MiXCR into one record per CDR3 protein. The table records around 120,000 distinct CDR3 sequences, 90% to 95% of them present only once. The sample consisted of CD4+ T cells from PBMCs. The receptors originated from a human donor with multiple sclerosis.

The rearrangement joins TRBV12-3 or TRBV12-4 to TRBJ2-2, with D perhaps matching TRBD2 (5 bases). The CDR3 spans 14 residues. Trimming cost V 7 bases and J 1 base, with 10 bases left between them. The CDR3 spells CASNLGGNTGELFF. As DNA, the CDR3 is TGTGCCAGCAACCTTGGAGGGAACACCGGGGAGCTGTTTTTT.

This chain uses TRBV5-6 with TRBJ1-5, with a weak D call TRBD1 (6 bases). Germline V CDR1 and CDR2: SGHDT, YYEEEE. The length of the CDR3 is 14 residues. Trimming pared 0 bases from V and 7 bases from J, leaving 11 bases between. CDR3 region: CASSLGTAGQPQHF. The CDR3 DNA follows: TGTGCCAGCAGCTTGGGGACAGCAGGGCAGCCCCAGCATTTT.

The genes are TRBV7-3 and TRBJ2-7; the D gene could be TRBD1 or TRBD2 (5 bases each). CDR1 is SGHTA, CDR2 FQGTGA, per germline. The CDR3 length is 13 residues. V was cut by 5 bases and J by 6 bases, with 14 bases left in between. DNA for the CDR3: TGTGCCAGCAGCCCCGGCTGGGGGAGCGAGCAGTACTTC. The encoded protein is CASSPGWGSEQYF.

This chain uses TRBV29-1 with TRBJ2-1; D is possibly TRBD1 or TRBD2 (6 bases each). CDR1 and CDR2 (germline): SQVTM, ANQGSEA. This CDR3 region has 13 residues. Between the trimmed V and J ends, which lost 8 bases and 1 base, there was a span of 12 bases. The CDR3 nucleotides are TGCAGCTCCGGGGGCCCATCCTACAATGAGCAGTTCTTC. It specifies CSSGGPSYNEQFF.

The chain recombines TRBV7-9 with TRBJ1-6; a weak D match, TRBD1 (5 bases). The V and J ends lost 4 bases and 7 bases respectively, with 14 bases between them. The CDR3 runs 15 residues. The germline V gene encodes CDR1 SEHNR and CDR2 FQNEAQ (reference sequence). The CDR3 bases are TGTGCCAGCAGCTCCGGAGGGACCCTCAATTCACCCCTCCACTTT. Residues: CASSSGGTLNSPLHF.

The chain couples TRBV6-5 to TRBJ1-2; D not certain. Trimming removed 2 bases from V and 1 base from J, with 5 bases in between. The CDR3 totals 13 residues. Germline V CDR1 and CDR2: MNHEY, SVGAGI. CDR3: CASSYRRNYGYTF. CDR3 in DNA: TGTGCCAGCAGTTACCGACGTAACTATGGCTACACCTTC.

V and J are TRBV29-1 and TRBJ1-1; D might be TRBD1 (6 bases). This CDR3 comprises 14 residues. Between the trimmed V and J ends, which lost 7 bases and 4 bases, there was a span of 19 bases. Germline CDR1 SQVTM, CDR2 ANQGSEA. CDR3 amino acids: CSGLTGFGRTEAFF. As DNA, the CDR3 is TGCAGCGGGCTCACAGGGTTTGGTCGCACTGAAGCTTTCTTT.

The V gene is TRBV5-1, the J gene TRBJ2-6; the D is unclear. CDR3 length equals 16 residues. V shed 4 bases and J shed 4 bases, with 15 bases lying between them. Germline V CDR1 and CDR2: SGHRS, YFSETQ. The CDR3 sequence is CASSPPEWAGANVLTF. CDR3 nucleotides: TGCGCCAGCAGCCCACCGGAGTGGGCCGGGGCCAACGTCCTGACTTTC.

In its sample, this clonotype was seen once. This rearrangement joins TRBV5-6 to TRBJ2-1; D perhaps matches TRBD1 (5 bases). CDR1 and CDR2 from the germline V gene are SGHDT and YYEEEE. The V gene lost 4 bases and the J gene lost 0 bases, with 11 bases spanning the gap. The CDR3 loop spans 15 amino acids. The CDR3 DNA is TGTGCCAGCAGCCGACAGCCCAACTCCTACAATGAGCAGTTCTTC. Protein: CASSRQPNSYNEQFF.

J is TRBJ2-7 and V is TRBV5-1; 8 nucleotides agree with TRBD1. This CDR3 region has 17 residues. V shed 4 bases and J 3 bases; nucleotides not matched to a gene: 15. From germline, CDR1 is SGHRS and CDR2 YFSETQ. The CDR3 nucleotides read TGCGCCAGCAGCCTGGGCCCCGGGACAGGACTTTACTACGAGCAGTACTTC. It is translated as CASSLGPGTGLYYEQYF.

This chain uses TRBV6-6 with TRBJ2-2; D is possibly TRBD1 (6 bases). Trimming stripped 6 bases from V and 4 bases from J, with 15 bases between. Germline lookup yields CDR1 MNHNY and CDR2 SVGAGI (reference sequence). The CDR3 is made up of 15 amino acids. CDR3 DNA sequence: TGTGCCAGCAGGCTGAACAGGGAAAGCACCGGGGAGCTGTTTTTT. Its protein product is CASRLNRESTGELFF.

The V and J genes are TRBV29-1 and TRBJ2-3; 7 bases match TRBD1. With V trimmed by 6 bases and J by 9 bases, 12 bases remained unmatched. Germline loops: CDR1 SQVTM, CDR2 ANQGSEA. The CDR3 contains 13 residues. The CDR3 DNA sequence: TGCAGCGTCAAACCACAGGGGACGGAGACGCAGTATTTT. Translation gives CSVKPQGTETQYF.

The chain uses TRBV10-3 and TRBJ1-1; D may be TRBD1 (5 bases). The CDR3 sequence is 14 residues long. Germline CDR1 ENHRY, CDR2 SYGVKD. The V end lost 5 bases, the J end lost 3 bases, and 13 bases lay between the germline ends. In DNA form, the CDR3 reads TGTGCCATCAGTTACGGGGACGGAGACACTGAAGCTTTCTTT. Encoded protein: CAISYGDGDTEAFF.

The chain recombines TRBV5-1 with TRBJ1-4; D ambiguous. The CDR3 contains 14 residues. CDR1 and CDR2 from the germline V gene are SGHRS and YFSETQ. Trimming took off 1 base at V and 1 base at J, with 5 bases between the two ends. CDR3 sequence reads: CASSLTGTNEKLFF. The CDR3 region has the DNA TGCGCCAGCAGCTTGACCGGAACTAATGAAAAACTGTTTTTT.

The chain employs TRBV12-3 or TRBV12-4 and TRBJ2-2; TRBD1 aligns across 8 bases. The CDR3 runs to 15 residues. The junction had 4 bases not matched to a gene; V was cut back by 2 bases and J by 5 bases. CDR3 sequence: CASSLRTGGTGELFF. The DNA of the CDR3 is TGTGCCAGCAGTTTACGTACAGGGGGGACCGGGGAGCTGTTTTTT.

The chain links TRBV19 to TRBJ1-6; D remains unclear. The CDR3 consists of 16 residues. Germline V gene lookup returns CDR1 LNHDA and CDR2 SQIVND (reference sequence). Trimming took 0 bases from V and 10 from J, leaving 16 bases between them. In DNA form, the CDR3 reads TGTGCCAGTAGTATAGACCCCATCGGATCCGGCTCACCCCTCCACTTT. Translation gives CASSIDPIGSGSPLHF.

The CDR3 loop reads CASSLFSQGDHEQFF. CDR3 in DNA: TGTGCCAGCAGCTTATTCTCTCAGGGGGACCATGAGCAGTTCTTC. The chain has TRBV7-8 and TRBJ2-1; 7 bases fit TRBD1. The germline gives CDR1 SGHVS, CDR2 FQNEAQ. V lost 2 bases and J lost 8; bases outside the gene matches: 9. The CDR3 consists of 15 residues.

This chain joins TRBV30 and TRBJ1-4; a weak D match, TRBD1 (5 bases). This CDR3 has 13 amino acids. Germline-derived CDR1 and CDR2 are GTSNPN and SVGIG (reference sequence). The germline V and J ends were trimmed by 5 bases and 8 bases, with 15 bases remaining between them. CDR3 sequence: CAWGTGQGEKLFF. The CDR3 DNA is TGTGCCTGGGGAACGGGTCAGGGAGAAAAACTGTTTTTT.

V is TRBV2 and J is TRBJ1-2; D not resolved. CDR3 length: 13 amino acids. Trimming shortened V by 1 base and J by 4 bases, and 7 bases separated the two germline ends. Germline V gene lookup returns CDR1 SNHLY and CDR2 FYNNEI. The CDR3 sequence: CASSEVPLYGYTF. The DNA for the CDR3 is TGTGCCAGCAGTGAAGTACCTCTCTATGGCTACACCTTC. Supplemented by reference TRBV2 and TRBJ1-2, the full variable domain reads EPEVTQTPSHQVTQMGQEVILRCVPISNHLYFYWYRQILGQKVEFLVSFYNNEISEKSEIFDDQFSVERPDGSNFTLKIRSTKLEDSAMYFCASSEVPLYGYTFGSGTRLTVV.

This chain links TRBV29-1 with TRBJ1-2; D is ambiguous. CDR3 length: 16 amino acids. V was shortened by 0 bases and J by 4 bases, with 18 bases between the two germline ends. The germline CDR1 and CDR2 sequences are SQVTM and ANQGSEA. CDR3 nucleotides: TGCAGCGTTGAAGAAGGTGGGAGAAGTTACCTCTATGGCTACACCTTC. It translates to CSVEEGGRSYLYGYTF.